The present T cell receptor (beta chain) was sequenced within a study of cytomegalovirus exposure and HLA in healthy donors. PCR was performed using 60 Vbeta and 13 Jbeta primers. Data came from immunoSEQ multiplex PCR; TCRdb stores just in-frame clones and leaves some out. The top ten clones hold around 4.3% of a sample with around 140,000 clones, about 80% of them seen once. Study-wide results and caveats: Researchers reported in a later analysis that common viral pathogens appeared linked to several top clusters. As a later analysis revealed, most CMV-associated TCR beta chains appeared HLA-restricted.

Details on this clone: Antigen specificity is unknown.

Sequences were obtained from PBMCs. This clonotype was sampled from a man aged 35 to 55 in good health and CMV-seronegative.

CDR3 sequence: CASSLAGTVNEKLFF. In DNA form, the CDR3 reads TGTGCCAGCAGCTTGGCCGGGACAGTTAATGAAAAACTGTTTTTT. The chain couples TRBV5-4 to TRBJ1-4, with 7 bases fitting TRBD1. Germline trimming cut 0 bases from V and 4 bases from J; bases unmatched to any gene: 3. This CDR3 has 15 residues. CDR1 SGHNT and CDR2 YYREEE come from the germline V gene (reference sequence).